What follows are 26 T cell receptor beta chains derived from one specimen sequenced in a study of response to subunit inactivated influenza vaccine. TCRdb itself ran the RT-PCR reads through MiXCR, one entry per CDR3 protein. The table records more than 450,000 distinct CDR3 sequences, about 11% of them present only once. This sample was shared with a second study, whose subject was T cells expressing NK-cell markers. In that study: A 5'RACE template switching approach incorporating UMIs was used to make TCR beta cDNA.

The specimen was PBMCs from blood, collected on the day of vaccination. These receptor sequences come from a man aged 45-65 years who received an inactivated influenza vaccine.

This chain uses TRBV7-2 with TRBJ2-7, with 8 bases that match TRBD2. V lost 1 base, J lost 3 bases, and 5 bases stayed unmatched. Germline CDR1 is SGHTA and CDR2 is FQGNSA. This CDR3 has 15 residues. This chain's CDR3 is CASSLVTSGIYEQYF. In nucleotides, the CDR3 is TGTGCCAGCAGCTTAGTTACTAGCGGTATCTACGAGCAGTACTTC.

This clonotype was seen more than once but under ten times. The genes are TRBV21-1 and TRBJ2-1; TRBD2 reflects the table's D call only, with no check against the DNA. TRBV21-1 is termed a pseudogene. The CDR3 is 16 amino acids. The chain's CDR3 is CASSTLAGSSGNEQFF. CDR3 nucleotide sequence: TGTGCCAGCAGCACCCTAGCGGGAAGTAGTGGCAATGAGCAGTTCTTC.

The chain recombines TRBV29-1 with TRBJ2-1; 9 bases fit TRBD2. V lost 5 bases, J lost 7 bases, and 9 bases stayed unmatched. CDR1 and CDR2 (germline): SQVTM, ANQGSEA. This CDR3 region has 14 residues. This chain's CDR3 is CSVLTSGFSNEQFF. DNA of the CDR3: TGCAGCGTTCTTACTAGCGGGTTCTCAAATGAGCAGTTCTTC.

The sample holds many counts of this clonotype. The chain combines TRBV24-1 with TRBJ2-3, with a weak D call TRBD1 (5 bases). V lost 3 bases, J lost 3 bases, and 12 bases lay in between. Per the germline V gene, CDR1 is KGHDR and CDR2 is SFDVKD. The CDR3 is 15 amino acids. The DNA of the CDR3 is TGTGCCACCAGTGATCGCAGGGTTATAACAGATACGCAGTATTTT. Its translation is CATSDRRVITDTQYF.

This clonotype showed up many times. The chain joins TRBV5-1 to TRBJ2-1; D is possibly TRBD1 (6 bases). The germline V and J ends were trimmed by 3 bases and 9 bases, with 16 bases remaining between them. Germline loops: CDR1 SGHRS, CDR2 YFSETQ. The CDR3 contains 14 residues. The CDR3 region is CASSYTGPASEQFF. DNA for the CDR3: TGCGCCAGCAGCTACACAGGGCCCGCGAGTGAGCAGTTCTTC. Complete variable domain (other parts from reference TRBV5-1 and TRBJ2-1): KAGVTQTPRYLIKTRGQQVTLSCSPISGHRSVSWYQQTPGQGLQFLFEYFSETQRNKGNFPGRFSGRQFSNSRSEMNVSTLELGDSALYLCASSYTGPASEQFFGPGTRLTVL.

This clonotype was counted only a few times. The J gene is TRBJ2-7, the V gene TRBV20-1; 10 bases are a match to TRBD2. The length of the CDR3 is 15 residues. CDR1 DFQATT and CDR2 SNEGSKA come from the germline V gene (reference sequence). The V and J ends lost 3 bases and 3 bases, in that order; junction bases with no gene match: 8. CDR3 sequence (DNA): TGCAGTGCTAGTTTGCCCCTAGCGGGAGTCTACGAGCAGTACTTC. It yields the protein CSASLPLAGVYEQYF.

This clonotype was recorded at least ten times. The chain recombines TRBV27 with TRBJ1-5; D might be TRBD1 (5 bases). CDR3 length: 15 amino acids. The germline V and J ends were trimmed by 2 bases and 4 bases, with 12 bases remaining between them. Germline CDR1 is MNHEY and CDR2 is SMNVEV (reference sequence). CDR3: CASSLEGRSNQPQHF. The CDR3 coding sequence is TGTGCCAGCAGTTTAGAGGGGCGCTCGAATCAGCCCCAGCATTTT.

In its sample, this clonotype was seen a few times. The chain has TRBV5-1 and TRBJ2-5; 8 bases line up with TRBD1. Germline-derived CDR1 and CDR2 are SGHRS and YFSETQ. J gave up 5 bases and V 5 bases, and 11 bases lay outside the gene matches. The CDR3 contains 15 residues. The chain's CDR3 is CASRIDRGGGETQYF. As DNA, the CDR3 is TGCGCCAGCAGGATCGACAGGGGAGGTGGGGAGACCCAGTACTTC.

This clonotype was picked up a small number of times. The V and J genes are TRBV4-3 and TRBJ2-3; TRBD1 matches 7 bases. Germline lookup yields CDR1 LGHNA and CDR2 YSLEER. There are 18 residues in the CDR3. The V and J ends lost 0 bases and 0 bases, in that order; junction bases with no gene match: 9. CDR3 nucleotides: TGCGCCAGCAGCCAAGATCTGGACAGGCCTTCTAGCACAGATACGCAGTATTTT. This sequence encodes CASSQDLDRPSSTDTQYF.

V gene TRBV4-2 combines with J gene TRBJ2-7, with D possibly TRBD1 on 6 matching bases. The CDR3 totals 13 residues. V dropped 3 bases and J dropped 7 bases, with 13 bases sitting between them. Germline V gene sequence: CDR1 LGHNA, CDR2 YNFKEQ. The DNA of the CDR3 is TGTGCCAGCAGCCAGTCGGGACATGAGGAGCAGTACTTC. This encodes CASSQSGHEEQYF.

The genes are TRBV5-6 and TRBJ2-7; D is ambiguous. Trimming left V 0 bases short and J 2 bases short, with 9 bases between. Looked up from germline, CDR1 is SGHDT and CDR2 is YYEEEE. CDR3 size: 14 residues. DNA for the CDR3: TGTGCCAGCAGCTTGGAAGGGTTAGCCTACGAGCAGTACTTC. Its translation is CASSLEGLAYEQYF.

This clonotype has a handful of counts. The gene calls are TRBV27 and TRBJ2-7, with 13 positions matching TRBD2. This CDR3 has 16 amino acids. The germline V gene has CDR1 MNHEY and CDR2 SMNVEV (reference sequence). V lost 5 bases, J lost 4 bases, and 8 bases stayed unmatched. The CDR3 sequence: CASSQNPGLAGYEQYF. CDR3 nucleotide sequence: TGTGCCAGCAGTCAAAACCCGGGACTAGCGGGGTACGAGCAGTACTTC.

This chain uses TRBV12-3 or TRBV12-4 with TRBJ1-2; 10 bases are a match to TRBD1. This CDR3 comprises 16 residues. The junction had 14 bases not matched to a gene; V was cut back by 6 bases and J by 7 bases. In DNA, the CDR3 is TGTGCCAGCAGCGTCGTCTCGGGACAGGGGCCGGGTGGCTACACCTTC. It codes for CASSVVSGQGPGGYTF.

This clonotype was counted between two and nine times. At one boundary the junction diverges from the germline segment, which might be a read error. The rearrangement links TRBV6-1 to TRBJ2-1; 13 positions agree with TRBD2. This CDR3 is 13 amino acids long. The germline gives CDR1 MNHNS, CDR2 SASEGT. CDR3 residues: CASSGGLAGVLVF. The CDR3 DNA reads TGTGCCAGCAGTGGAGGACTAGCGGGAGTTTTAGTCTTC.

This clonotype was observed a handful of times. The chain carries TRBV7-6 and TRBJ2-7; TRBD1 matches at 8 bases. The CDR3 has 14 amino acids. Germline lookup yields CDR1 SGHVS and CDR2 FNYEAQ. With 5 bases clipped from V and 6 bases from J, the junction kept 9 bases outside the gene matches. The CDR3 nucleotides are TGTGCCAGCAGCCTAGGACAGGGCCAAAGCGAGCAGTACTTC. This sequence encodes CASSLGQGQSEQYF.

This clonotype has at least ten counts. This chain uses TRBV9 with TRBJ2-3; 8 bases are a match to TRBD1. The CDR3 length is 15 residues. Germline loops: CDR1 SGDLS, CDR2 YYNGEE. J was trimmed by 0 bases and V by 0 bases; bases with no gene match: 0. The CDR3 loop reads CASSVDRGSTDTQYF. The CDR3 DNA reads TGTGCCAGCAGCGTAGACAGGGGGAGCACAGATACGCAGTATTTT.

This sequence joins TRBV11-2 and TRBJ2-3, with 7 nucleotides matching TRBD1. The CDR3 loop spans 16 amino acids. Germline lookup yields CDR1 SGHAT and CDR2 FQNNGV. V was clipped by 0 bases and J by 0 bases; unmatched bases: 3. The CDR3 region is CASSLDQTGSTDTQYF. The CDR3 nucleotides read TGTGCCAGCAGCTTAGATCAGACAGGGAGCACAGATACGCAGTATTTT.

The table lists this clonotype with many counts. The chain recombines TRBV11-2 with TRBJ2-3, with TRBD2 matching 10 bases. Germline V CDR1 and CDR2: SGHAT, FQNNGV. V was pared by 1 base and J by 1 base, with 8 bases of the junction left unmatched. There are 18 residues in the CDR3. The CDR3 DNA is TGTGCCAGCAGCTTAGTTTCCAGCGGGAGGGCCGGCACAGATACGCAGTATTTT. As protein: CASSLVSSGRAGTDTQYF.

This clonotype appeared a few times. The rearrangement uses TRBV14 and TRBJ2-1; weak D call: TRBD2 (6 bases). Trimming stripped 6 bases from V and 7 bases from J, with 19 bases between. The CDR3 extends over 15 amino acids. Germline CDR1 SGHDN, CDR2 FVKESK. The CDR3 DNA sequence: TGTGCCAGCAGTCATAGCGGCTCCTGGGGAAATGAGCAGTTCTTC. Translating gives CASSHSGSWGNEQFF.

CDR3 sequence reads: CASSESYGIGTEAFF. DNA of the CDR3: TGCGCCAGCAGTGAGAGTTACGGGATAGGCACTGAAGCTTTCTTT. The chain recombines TRBV10-2 with TRBJ1-1; D unresolved. Germline CDR1 WSHSY, CDR2 SAAADI. The CDR3 has 15 amino acids. With 2 bases removed from V and 4 bases from J, the gap between germline ends came to 14 bases.

The V and J genes are TRBV28 and TRBJ1-1; D gene ambiguous. Germline lookup yields CDR1 MDHEN and CDR2 SYDVKM. The CDR3 runs 15 residues. V was trimmed by 4 bases and J by 5 bases, leaving 17 bases between them. CDR3 bases: TGTGCCAGCAGTTCCAGTGGGTCTGGAGGAACTGAAGCTTTCTTT. Its translation: CASSSSGSGGTEAFF.

This clonotype has only one observation. The chain is built from TRBV9 and TRBJ2-1; D may be TRBD2 (6 bases). The V and J ends lost 0 bases and 4 bases respectively, with 11 bases between them. Germline CDR1 is SGDLS and CDR2 is YYNGEE. The CDR3 totals 15 residues. In DNA form, the CDR3 reads TGTGCCAGCAGCGTAGCTTCGGGAGTTTACAATGAGCAGTTCTTC. Its translation is CASSVASGVYNEQFF.

The rearrangement links TRBV10-2 to TRBJ1-1; the match to TRBD1 covers 8 bases. V gave up 6 bases and J gave up 3 bases; unmatched junction bases: 6. The CDR3 length is 14 residues. Germline lookup yields CDR1 WSHSY and CDR2 SAAADI. Written as DNA, the CDR3 is TGCGCCAGCAGAAGGGGACAGGAGGACACTGAAGCTTTCTTT. It translates to CASRRGQEDTEAFF.

This clonotype was observed a handful of times. J is TRBJ1-1 and V is TRBV12-3 or TRBV12-4; 10 nucleotides match TRBD1. J lost 3 bases, V lost 5 bases, and 6 bases had no gene match. The CDR3 is 15 amino acids. The CDR3 nucleotides are TGTGCCAGCAGTACACCGGGACAGGGGCACACTGAAGCTTTCTTT. It specifies CASSTPGQGHTEAFF.

The chain links TRBV7-2 to TRBJ1-6; D remains unclear. V was pared by 0 bases and J by 5 bases, with 8 bases between. Per germline, CDR1 SGHTA and CDR2 FQGNSA. CDR3 length: 15 residues. The CDR3 DNA reads TGTGCCAGCAGCTTAGCGGCGTTAAATAATTCACCCCTCCACTTT. This codes for CASSLAALNNSPLHF.

This clonotype was picked up a small number of times. V and J are TRBV9 and TRBJ2-1; no reliable D call. This CDR3 is built from 16 residues. Deletions cut 0 bases from V and 2 bases from J, with 12 bases between. Germline V lookup: CDR1 SGDLS, CDR2 YYNGEE. In nucleotides, the CDR3 is TGTGCCAGCAGCGTAGGCAGGTCGCATGCCTACAATGAGCAGTTCTTC. This translates into CASSVGRSHAYNEQFF.